This T cell receptor (beta chain) was recorded in a study of blood T cells in healthy people across ages. This clonotype was observed many times. No antigen is known for it. Study results and limitations: Diversity figures derived from one million T cells were judged to underestimate the true value.

A J-beta primer mix and a sample-barcoded 5' primer were used in a second PCR of about 7 to 12 cycles. TCRdb re-called the 5' RACE reads through MiXCR, storing one row per CDR3 protein. The repertoire holds around 1,000,000 distinct CDR3 sequences, with under 30% as singletons. The same sample was also used in a study of T cells of mothers and their children. That study reports: Each 15 ul cDNA reaction used 1.5 ug RNA; all RNA was used.

This TCR was sampled from a girl aged 2-10 years in good health. Sequenced input: blood.

Here the CDR3 reads CASSYLGRDGEKLFF. The CDR3 DNA is TGTGCCAGCAGTTACCTGGGACGGGACGGAGAAAAACTGTTTTTT. J is TRBJ1-4 and V is TRBV6-5; D may be TRBD1 (5 bases). With 2 bases removed from V and 8 bases from J, the gap between germline ends came to 15 bases. CDR1 MNHEY and CDR2 SVGAGI come from the germline V gene. CDR3 size: 15 residues.